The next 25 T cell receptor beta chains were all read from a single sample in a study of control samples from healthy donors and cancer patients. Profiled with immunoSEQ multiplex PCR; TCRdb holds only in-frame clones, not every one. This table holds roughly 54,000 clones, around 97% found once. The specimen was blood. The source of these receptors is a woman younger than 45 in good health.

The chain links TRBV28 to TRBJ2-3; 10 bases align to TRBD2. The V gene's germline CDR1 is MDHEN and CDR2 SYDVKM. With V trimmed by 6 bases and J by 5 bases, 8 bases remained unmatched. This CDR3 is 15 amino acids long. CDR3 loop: CASRAWTSGGDTQYF. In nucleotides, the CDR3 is TGTGCCAGCAGAGCCTGGACTAGCGGAGGAGATACGCAGTATTTT.

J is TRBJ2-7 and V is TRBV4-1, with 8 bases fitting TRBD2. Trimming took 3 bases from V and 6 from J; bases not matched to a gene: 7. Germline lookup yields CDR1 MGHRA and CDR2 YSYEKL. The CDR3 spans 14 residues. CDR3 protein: CASSQGLEPSEQYF. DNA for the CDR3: TGCGCCAGCAGCCAGGGACTAGAACCCTCCGAGCAGTACTTC.

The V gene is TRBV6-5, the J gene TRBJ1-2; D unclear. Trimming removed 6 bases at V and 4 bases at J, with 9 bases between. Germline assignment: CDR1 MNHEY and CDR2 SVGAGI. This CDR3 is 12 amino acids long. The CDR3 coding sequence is TGTGCCAGCAGGCGAGAGGTCTATGGCTACACCTTC. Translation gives CASRREVYGYTF.

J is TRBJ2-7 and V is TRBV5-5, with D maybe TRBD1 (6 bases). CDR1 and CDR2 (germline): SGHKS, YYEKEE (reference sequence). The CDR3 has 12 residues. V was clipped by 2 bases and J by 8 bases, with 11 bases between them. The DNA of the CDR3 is TGTGCCAGCAGCTTACAGGGTAACAAGCAGTACTTC. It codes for CASSLQGNKQYF.

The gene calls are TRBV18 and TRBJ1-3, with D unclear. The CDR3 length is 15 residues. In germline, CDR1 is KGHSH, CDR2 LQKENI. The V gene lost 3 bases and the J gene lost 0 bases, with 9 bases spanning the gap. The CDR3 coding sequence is TGTGCCAGCTCACCCTCCCCGACCTCTGGAAACACCATATATTTT. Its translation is CASSPSPTSGNTIYF. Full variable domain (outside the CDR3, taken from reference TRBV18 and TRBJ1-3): NAGVMQNPRHLVRRRGQEARLRCSPMKGHSHVYWYRQLPEEGLKFMVYLQKENIIDESGMPKERFSAEFPKEGPSILRIQQVVRGDSAAYFCASSPSPTSGNTIYFGEGSWLTVV.

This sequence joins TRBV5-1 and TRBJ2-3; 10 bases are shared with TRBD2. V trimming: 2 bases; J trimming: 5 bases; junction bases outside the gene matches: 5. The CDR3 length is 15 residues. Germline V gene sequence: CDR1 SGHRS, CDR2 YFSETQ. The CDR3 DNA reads TGCGCCAGCAGCTTCCTAGCGGGAGCAAAAGATACGCAGTATTTT. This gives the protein CASSFLAGAKDTQYF.

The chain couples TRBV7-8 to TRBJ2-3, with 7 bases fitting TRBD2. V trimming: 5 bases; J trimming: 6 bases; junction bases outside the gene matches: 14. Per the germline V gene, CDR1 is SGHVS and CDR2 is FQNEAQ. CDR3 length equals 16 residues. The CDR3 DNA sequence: TGTGCCAGCAGCCCCCGGGAGGACCCACGATGGGATACGCAGTATTTT. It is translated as CASSPREDPRWDTQYF.

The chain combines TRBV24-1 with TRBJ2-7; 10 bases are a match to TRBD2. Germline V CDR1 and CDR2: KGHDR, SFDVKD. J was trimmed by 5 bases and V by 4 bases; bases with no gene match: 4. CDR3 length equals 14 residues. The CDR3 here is CATSDGLAGDEQYF. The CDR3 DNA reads TGTGCCACCAGTGACGGTCTAGCGGGAGACGAGCAGTACTTC.

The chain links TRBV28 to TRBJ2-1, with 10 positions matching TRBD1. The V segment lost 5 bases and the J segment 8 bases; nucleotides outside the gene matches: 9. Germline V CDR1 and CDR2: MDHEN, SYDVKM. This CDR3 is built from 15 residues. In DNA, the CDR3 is TGTGCCAGCAGTACAACGGGACAGGGGTACCATGAGCAGTTCTTC. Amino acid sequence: CASSTTGQGYHEQFF.

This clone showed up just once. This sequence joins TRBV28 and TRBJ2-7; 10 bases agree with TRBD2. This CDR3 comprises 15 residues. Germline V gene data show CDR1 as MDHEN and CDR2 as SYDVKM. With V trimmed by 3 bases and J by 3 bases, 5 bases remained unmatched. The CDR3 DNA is TGTGCCAGCAGTTTTGGACTAGCGGATGACTACGAGCAGTACTTC. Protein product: CASSFGLADDYEQYF.

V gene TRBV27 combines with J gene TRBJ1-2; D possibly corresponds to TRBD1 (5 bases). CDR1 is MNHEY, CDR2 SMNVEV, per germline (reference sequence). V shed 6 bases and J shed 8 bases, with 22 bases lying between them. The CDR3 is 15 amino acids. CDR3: CASSRSDSLEGGYTF. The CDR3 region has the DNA TGTGCCAGCAGCCGCAGCGACAGTTTAGAAGGGGGCTACACCTTC.

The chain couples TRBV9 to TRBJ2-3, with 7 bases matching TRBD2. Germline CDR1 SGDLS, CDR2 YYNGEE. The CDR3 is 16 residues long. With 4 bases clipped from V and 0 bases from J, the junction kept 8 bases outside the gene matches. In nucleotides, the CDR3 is TGTGCCAGCAGCATGAGACTAGCAACGAGCACAGATACGCAGTATTTT. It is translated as CASSMRLATSTDTQYF.

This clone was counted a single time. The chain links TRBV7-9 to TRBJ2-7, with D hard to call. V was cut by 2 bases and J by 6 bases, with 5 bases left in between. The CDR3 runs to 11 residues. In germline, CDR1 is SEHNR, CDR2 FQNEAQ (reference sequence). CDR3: CASSLLFEQYF. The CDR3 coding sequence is TGTGCCAGCAGCTTATTGTTCGAGCAGTACTTC.

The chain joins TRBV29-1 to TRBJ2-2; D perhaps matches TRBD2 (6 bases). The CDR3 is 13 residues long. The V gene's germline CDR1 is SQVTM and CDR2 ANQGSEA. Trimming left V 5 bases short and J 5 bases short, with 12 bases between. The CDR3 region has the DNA TGCAGCGTTAGGCGGGATAATACCGGGGAGCTGTTTTTT. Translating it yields CSVRRDNTGELFF.

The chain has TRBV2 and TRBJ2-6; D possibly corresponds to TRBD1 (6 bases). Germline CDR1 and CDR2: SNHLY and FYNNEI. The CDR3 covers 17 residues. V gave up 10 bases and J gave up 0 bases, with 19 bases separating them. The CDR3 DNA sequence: TGTGCCACCCCAGGCGAAGGGACACTCTCTGGGGCCAACGTCCTGACTTTC. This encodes CATPGEGTLSGANVLTF.

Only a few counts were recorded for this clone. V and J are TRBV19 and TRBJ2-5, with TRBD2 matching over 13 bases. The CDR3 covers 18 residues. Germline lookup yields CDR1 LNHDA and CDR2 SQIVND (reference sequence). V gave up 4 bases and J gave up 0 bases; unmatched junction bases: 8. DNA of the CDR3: TGTGCCAGTAGTAAAAAAGGACTAGCGGGAGAATACCAAGAGACCCAGTACTTC. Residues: CASSKKGLAGEYQETQYF.

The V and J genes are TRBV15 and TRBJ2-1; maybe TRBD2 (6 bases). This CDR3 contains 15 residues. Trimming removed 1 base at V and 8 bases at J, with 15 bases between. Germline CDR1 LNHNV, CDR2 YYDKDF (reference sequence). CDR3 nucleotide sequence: TGTGCCACCAGCAGAGTCGGGACTCAGGCCGATGAGCAGTTCTTC. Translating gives CATSRVGTQADEQFF. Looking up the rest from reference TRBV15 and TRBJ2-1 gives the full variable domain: DAMVIQNPRYQVTQFGKPVTLSCSQTLNHNVMYWYQQKSSQAPKLLFHYYDKDFNNEADTPDNFQSRRPNTSFCFLDIRSPGLGDTAMYLCATSRVGTQADEQFFGPGTRLTVL.

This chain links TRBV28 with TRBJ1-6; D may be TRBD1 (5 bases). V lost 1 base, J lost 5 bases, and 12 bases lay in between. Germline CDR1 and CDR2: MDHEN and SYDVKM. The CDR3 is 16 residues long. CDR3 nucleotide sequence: TGTGCCAGCAGTTTATACGGGGCGCGGGATAATTCACCCCTCCACTTT. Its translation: CASSLYGARDNSPLHF.

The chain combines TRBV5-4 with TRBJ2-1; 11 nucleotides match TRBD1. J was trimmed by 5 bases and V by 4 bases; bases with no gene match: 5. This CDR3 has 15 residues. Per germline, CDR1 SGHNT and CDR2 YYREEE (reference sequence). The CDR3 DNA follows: TGTGCCAGCAGCATCGGGACAGGGGGGCACAATGAGCAGTTCTTC. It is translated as CASSIGTGGHNEQFF.

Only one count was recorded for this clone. The CDR3 nucleotides read TGCGCCAGCAGCTTGTATCGGCCGTCGGAAAACATTCAGTACTTC. Its translation is CASSLYRPSENIQYF. The chain employs TRBV5-1 and TRBJ2-4, with no clear D. Trimming stripped 1 base from V and 5 bases from J, with 13 bases between. Germline CDR1 SGHRS, CDR2 YFSETQ. The length of the CDR3 is 15 residues.

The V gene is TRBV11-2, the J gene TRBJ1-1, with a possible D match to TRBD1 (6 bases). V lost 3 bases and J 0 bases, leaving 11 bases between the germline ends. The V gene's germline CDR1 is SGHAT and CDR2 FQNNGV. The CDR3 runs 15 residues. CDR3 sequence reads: CASSLHRDLNTEAFF. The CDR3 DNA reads TGTGCCAGCAGCTTGCACAGGGACCTGAACACTGAAGCTTTCTTT. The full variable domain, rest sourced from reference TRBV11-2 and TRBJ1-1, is EAGVAQSPRYKIIEKRQSVAFWCNPISGHATLYWYQQILGQGPKLLIQFQNNGVVDDSQLPKDRFSAERLKGVDSTLKIQPAKLEDSAVYLCASSLHRDLNTEAFFGQGTRLTVV.

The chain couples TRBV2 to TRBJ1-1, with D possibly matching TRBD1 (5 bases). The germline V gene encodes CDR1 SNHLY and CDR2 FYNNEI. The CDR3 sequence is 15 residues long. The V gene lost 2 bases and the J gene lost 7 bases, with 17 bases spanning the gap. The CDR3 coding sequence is TGTGCCAGCAGTGAATGGGGGACGGACCGGGTTGAAGCTTTCTTT. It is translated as CASSEWGTDRVEAFF.

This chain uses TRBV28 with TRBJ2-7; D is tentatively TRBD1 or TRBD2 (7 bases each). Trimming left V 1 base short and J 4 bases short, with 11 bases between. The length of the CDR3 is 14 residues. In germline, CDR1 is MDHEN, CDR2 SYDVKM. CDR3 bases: TGTGCCAGCAGTTTATCCCAGGGGGGGTACGAGCAGTACTTC. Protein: CASSLSQGGYEQYF.

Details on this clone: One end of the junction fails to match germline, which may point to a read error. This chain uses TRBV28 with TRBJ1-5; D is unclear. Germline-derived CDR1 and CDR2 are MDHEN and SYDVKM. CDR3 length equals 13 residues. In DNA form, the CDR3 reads TGTGCCAGCGGTTTCATTAGCAATCAGCCCCAGCATTTT. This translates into CASGFISNQPQHF.

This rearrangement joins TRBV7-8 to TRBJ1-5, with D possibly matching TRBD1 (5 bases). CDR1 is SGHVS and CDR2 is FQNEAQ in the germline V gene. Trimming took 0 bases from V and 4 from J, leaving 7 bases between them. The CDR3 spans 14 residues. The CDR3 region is CASSLAGTNQPQHF. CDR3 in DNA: TGTGCCAGCAGCTTAGCAGGGACTAATCAGCCCCAGCATTTT.